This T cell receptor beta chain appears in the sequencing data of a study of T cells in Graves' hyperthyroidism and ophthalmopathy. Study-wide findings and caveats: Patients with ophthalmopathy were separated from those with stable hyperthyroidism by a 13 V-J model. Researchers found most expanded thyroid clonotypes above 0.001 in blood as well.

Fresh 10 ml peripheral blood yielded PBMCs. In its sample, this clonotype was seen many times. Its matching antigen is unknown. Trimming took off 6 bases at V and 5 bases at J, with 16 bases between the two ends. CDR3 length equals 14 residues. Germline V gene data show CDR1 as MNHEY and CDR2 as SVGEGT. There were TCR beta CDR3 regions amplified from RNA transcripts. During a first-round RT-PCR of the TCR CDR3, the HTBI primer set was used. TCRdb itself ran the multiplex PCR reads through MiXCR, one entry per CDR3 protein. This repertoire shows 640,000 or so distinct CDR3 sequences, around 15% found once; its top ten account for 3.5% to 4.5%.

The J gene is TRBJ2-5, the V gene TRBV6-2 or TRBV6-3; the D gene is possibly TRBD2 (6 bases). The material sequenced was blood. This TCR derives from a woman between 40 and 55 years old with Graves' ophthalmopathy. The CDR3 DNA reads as TGTGCCAGCAGAGACGGGACTGGGGGGGAGACCCAGTACTTC. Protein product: CASRDGTGGETQYF.